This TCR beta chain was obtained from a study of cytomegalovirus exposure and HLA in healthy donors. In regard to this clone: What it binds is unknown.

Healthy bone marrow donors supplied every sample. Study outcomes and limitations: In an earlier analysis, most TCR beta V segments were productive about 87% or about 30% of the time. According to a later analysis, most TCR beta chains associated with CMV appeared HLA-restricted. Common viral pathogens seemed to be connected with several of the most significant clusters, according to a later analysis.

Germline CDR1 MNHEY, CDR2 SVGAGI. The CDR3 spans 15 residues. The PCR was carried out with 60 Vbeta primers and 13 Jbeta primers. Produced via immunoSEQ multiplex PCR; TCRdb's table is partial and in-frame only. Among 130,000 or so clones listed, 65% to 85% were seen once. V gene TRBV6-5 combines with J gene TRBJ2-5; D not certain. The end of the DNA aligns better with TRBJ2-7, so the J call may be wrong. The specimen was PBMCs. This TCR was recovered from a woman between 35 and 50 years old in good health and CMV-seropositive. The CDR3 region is CASSPLPDKTYEQYF. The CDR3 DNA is TGTGCCAGCAGTCCACTGCCCGACAAGACCTACGAGCAGTACTTC.